These T cell receptor beta chains were read from a single sample in a study of control samples from healthy donors and cancer patients. Data came from immunoSEQ multiplex PCR; TCRdb stores just in-frame clones and leaves some out. The data hold 100,000 to 150,000 clones, with around 87% observed a single time. Source material: blood. The receptors here all came from a man in his sixties in good health. Both conserved end residues are part of each CDR3. The D gene is left open where the match is weak. The listing skips clone size in some rows; elsewhere it reads once, few, many or a size class.

- | TRBJ2-3 | TRBD1 | TRBV5-1 | TGCGCCAGCAGCTTGCAACAGGGGGAAGATACGCAGTATTTT | CASSLQQGEDTQYF
- | TRBJ1-2 | TRBD1 | TRBV5-6 | TGTGCCAGCAGCTTGCGTGGAGGGGGCTTTCTTGGCTACACCTTC | CASSLRGGGFLGYTF
- | TRBJ1-3 | - | TRBV7-8 | TGTGCCAGCAGCTTAGCAGGGTACTCTGGAAACACCATATATTTT | CASSLAGYSGNTIYF
- | TRBJ2-3 | - | TRBV11-2 | TGTGCCAGCAGGGCAGTGCCATCCGATACGCAGTATTTT | CASRAVPSDTQYF
once | TRBJ1-2 | - | TRBV28 | TGTGCCAGCAGTTCGGGGTATCGAGTTTTTGGCTACACCTTC | CASSSGYRVFGYTF
- | TRBJ1-2 | - | TRBV28 | TGTGCCAGCAGATCACCGGGCGGCGGGGGGCGGAACTATGGCTACACCTTC | CASRSPGGGGRNYGYTF
- | TRBJ2-1 | - | TRBV4-3 | TGCGCCAGCAGCCAAGTGACACCGGGACCCCCGAGCAATGAGCAGTTCTTC | CASSQVTPGPPSNEQFF
- | TRBJ1-4 | TRBD1 | TRBV7-2 | TGTGCCAGCAGCGGAGGGGGGACAGGGAATGAAAAACTGTTTTTT | CASSGGGTGNEKLFF
- | TRBJ1-5 | - | TRBV11-1 | TGTGCCAGCAGCTTAGACAGGCCCCCGGCGCCCCAGCATTTT | CASSLDRPPAPQHF
once | TRBJ1-2 | - | TRBV28 | TGTGCCAGCAGTTTAGAGTCAATTAACTATGGCTACACCTTC | CASSLESINYGYTF
- | TRBJ1-2 | - | TRBV5-5 | TGTGCCAGCAGCTTGTCGGCAGGGACTGGCTATGGCTACACCTTC | CASSLSAGTGYGYTF
once | TRBJ1-4 | TRBD1 | TRBV5-1 | TGCGCCAGCAGCAGGGGACAGGTTAATGAAAAACTGTTTTTT | CASSRGQVNEKLFF
- | TRBJ1-2 | - | TRBV6-1 | TGTGCCAGCAGTGTTCTTTTAGGGGCCATCTCCGGAGGCTACACCTTC | CASSVLLGAISGGYTF
- | TRBJ1-5 | TRBD1 | TRBV2 | TGTGCCAGCGCTCTAAGACGGGACAGGGACAATCAGCCCCAGCATTTT | CASALRRDRDNQPQHF
few | TRBJ1-3 | - | TRBV30 | TGTGCCTGCGGGACGGGCTCTGGAAACACCATATATTTT | CACGTGSGNTIYF
- | TRBJ2-1 | TRBD1 | TRBV5-1 | TGCGCCAGCAGCGTGGGACAGGTCTACAATGAGCAGTTCTTC | CASSVGQVYNEQFF
- | TRBJ2-7 | TRBD2 | TRBV6-5 | TGTGCCAGCAGCCGACTAGCGGGGGGGCCCTACGAGCAGTACTTC | CASSRLAGGPYEQYF
few | TRBJ1-2 | TRBD1 | TRBV12-3/TRBV12-4 | TGTGCCAGCAGTCCAGGACAGGGCGGTGGCTACACCTTC | CASSPGQGGGYTF
- | TRBJ2-2 | TRBD1 | TRBV18 | TGTGCCAGCTCACCATCCTCAGGGGGCGTGAAGTCCGGGGAGCTGTTTTTT | CASSPSSGGVKSGELFF
- | TRBJ2-1 | - | TRBV7-7 | TGTGCCAGCAGCTTAGGAGCTAGTACCCTCAATGAGCAGTTCTTC | CASSLGASTLNEQFF
- | TRBJ2-5 | TRBD1 | TRBV18 | TGTGCCAGCTCACCACTAGACAGGGCAGAGACCCAGTACTTC | CASSPLDRAETQYF
- | TRBJ1-5 | - | TRBV6-6 | TGTGCCAGCAGCCCACAGGGTTGGAATCAGCCCCAGCATTTT | CASSPQGWNQPQHF
- | TRBJ2-7 | TRBD1 | TRBV5-4 | TGTGCCAGCAGCTGGGACAGGGGGGTCGCCGAGCAGTACTTC | CASSWDRGVAEQYF
- | TRBJ2-1 | TRBD2 | TRBV10-3 | TGTGCCATCATGCCTAGCGGGGGGGGAGATGAGCAGTTCTTC | CAIMPSGGGDEQFF
- | TRBJ2-3 | - | TRBV4-1 | TGCGCCAGCAGCCTGGGACTTTTCACAGATACGCAGTATTTT | CASSLGLFTDTQYF
- | TRBJ1-6 | TRBD1 | TRBV28 | TGTGCCAGCATACCAAGCGGGGACAGGGCCAATTCACCCCTCCACTTT | CASIPSGDRANSPLHF
- | TRBJ1-6 | - | TRBV30 | TGTGCCTGGAGTGGGTCGGGGAATTCACCCCTCCACTTT | CAWSGSGNSPLHF
- | TRBJ1-2 | - | TRBV2 | TGTGCCAGCAGTTACGTGGGGGTCCGAGAAGGCTACACCTTC | CASSYVGVREGYTF
- | TRBJ2-3 | - | TRBV9 | TGTGCCAGCAACCTCGGGACCCTAAGCACAGATACGCAGTATTTT | CASNLGTLSTDTQYF
few | TRBJ2-3 | - | TRBV18 | TGTGCCAGCTCACCCTCAGGACCGGGCACTTCAGATACGCAGTATTTT | CASSPSGPGTSDTQYF
- | TRBJ2-3 | - | TRBV5-1 | TGCGCCAGTCGGGACGGAACCACAGATACGCAGTATTTT | CASRDGTTDTQYF
- | TRBJ1-6 | - | TRBV3-1/TRBV3-2 | TGTGCCAGCAGCCAAGTTAATACGGCCAATTCACCCCTCCACTTT | CASSQVNTANSPLHF
- | TRBJ2-3 | - | TRBV18 | TGTGCCAGCTCGTCGATTGGCAGCACAGATACGCAGTATTTT | CASSSIGSTDTQYF
- | TRBJ2-2 | TRBD1 | TRBV28 | TGTGCCAGCAGATTAGGAACAGGGGGGAGAGGGGAGCTGTTTTTT | CASRLGTGGRGELFF
- | TRBJ2-1 | - | TRBV11-2 | TGTGCCAGCAGCGACGTTTCGCGGAACAATGAGCAGTTCTTC | CASSDVSRNNEQFF
- | TRBJ1-2 | TRBD1 | TRBV12-3/TRBV12-4 | TGTGCCAGCAGTGGACAGGGGGACTATGGCTACACCTTC | CASSGQGDYGYTF
- | TRBJ1-1 | - | TRBV15 | TGTGCCACCAGCAGAGACAAGGGTTTAGTCACTGAAGCTTTCTTT | CATSRDKGLVTEAFF
few | TRBJ2-7 | - | TRBV5-1 | TGCGCCAGCAGCTTGGTGGACGGCTACGAGCAGTACTTC | CASSLVDGYEQYF
- | TRBJ1-1 | - | TRBV2 | TGTGCCAGCACCTGGTCTAGTACAAACACTGAAGCTTTCTTT | CASTWSSTNTEAFF